The 14 T cell receptor beta chains reported below all come from one sample, sequenced in a study of T-cell reconstitution after alpha-beta-depleted transplantation in children. Unique molecular identifiers were used to barcode this TCRbeta library. Via MiXCR, TCRdb re-called the PCR reads, giving one row per CDR3 protein. The sample carries some 150,000 distinct CDR3 sequences, around 9% recorded once. The sample in question was PBMCs, mostly from graft donor cells, obtained 180 days after TCRalphabeta/CD19-depleted stem cell transplant. These receptors all stem from a female patient between 2 and 15 years old who had a stem cell transplant for congenital amegakaryocytic thrombocytopenia, so the T cells may come from the graft donor.

In its sample, this clonotype was seen a few times. This chain joins TRBV6-7 and TRBJ2-1; 9 bases map to TRBD1. TRBV6-7 is sorted into the ORF group, with uncertain function. V shed 1 base, J shed 3 bases, and the junction held 16 bases outside the gene matches. The length of the CDR3 is 20 residues. CDR3 loop: CASSYWNRGRLAVSYNEQFF. CDR3 nucleotides: TGTGCCAGCAGTTACTGGAACAGGGGGCGACTAGCCGTCAGCTACAATGAGCAGTTCTTC.

This clonotype was found many times. The chain links TRBV20-1 to TRBJ2-5; no definite D call. This CDR3 has 14 amino acids. Germline V CDR1 and CDR2: DFQATT, SNEGSKA (reference sequence). Deletions cut 0 bases from V and 1 base from J, with 9 bases between. The CDR3 region has the DNA TGCAGTGCTAGAGATATGCTGGGCCAAGAGACCCAGTACTTC. Translating gives CSARDMLGQETQYF.

This clonotype was counted at least ten times. The chain joins TRBV6-5 to TRBJ1-2; the D is unclear. The germline gives CDR1 MNHEY, CDR2 SVGAGI. Deletions cut 5 bases from V and 7 bases from J, with 11 bases between. This CDR3 region has 12 residues. CDR3 loop: CASSLFSSGYTF. DNA of the CDR3: TGTGCCAGCAGTCTTTTTTCCTCTGGCTACACCTTC.

This clonotype was seen many times. This chain links TRBV4-1 with TRBJ1-2, with 7 bases identical to TRBD1. V shed 5 bases, J shed 10 bases, and the junction held 16 bases outside the gene matches. The CDR3 has 15 residues. Germline values: CDR1 MGHRA, CDR2 YSYEKL. In DNA form, the CDR3 reads TGCGCCAGCAGCTTTCCGGGACAGAATATCTACGACTACACCTTC. Translation gives CASSFPGQNIYDYTF.

This clonotype has a count of ten or more. The chain joins TRBV12-3 or TRBV12-4 to TRBJ2-3; unclear D gene. CDR3 size: 13 residues. V lost 5 bases, J lost 8 bases, and 14 bases lay in between. The CDR3: CASSPTNPGTQYF. The CDR3 DNA reads TGTGCCAGCAGTCCCACTAACCCTGGTACGCAGTATTTT.

This clonotype was recorded at least ten times. The chain has TRBV7-9 and TRBJ1-1; no clear D. The CDR3 is made up of 12 amino acids. V lost 1 base, J lost 7 bases, and 7 bases lay in between. The germline V gene has CDR1 SEHNR and CDR2 FQNEAQ (reference sequence). The CDR3: CASSLGYGEAFF. The DNA of the CDR3 is TGTGCCAGCAGCTTAGGGTACGGTGAAGCTTTCTTT.

This clonotype was recorded many times. The chain links TRBV30 to TRBJ2-7; 10 nucleotides match TRBD1. Trimming took 3 bases from V and 3 from J; bases not matched to a gene: 5. The germline V gene has CDR1 GTSNPN and CDR2 SVGIG (reference sequence). The CDR3 has 14 amino acids. The chain's CDR3 is CAWSRQGAIYEQYF. In nucleotides, the CDR3 is TGTGCCTGGAGCCGACAGGGGGCTATCTACGAGCAGTACTTC.

This clonotype was observed many times. V gene TRBV28 combines with J gene TRBJ1-4; D is ambiguous. The length of the CDR3 is 12 residues. Germline V gene data show CDR1 as MDHEN and CDR2 as SYDVKM. The germline V and J ends were trimmed by 6 bases and 13 bases, with 15 bases remaining between them. The chain's CDR3 is CASSYTTMGLFF. CDR3 sequence (DNA): TGTGCCAGCAGCTACACCACTATGGGACTGTTTTTT.

This clonotype was detected ten times or more. This chain uses TRBV28 with TRBJ2-7, with 9 bases identical to TRBD1. From germline, CDR1 is MDHEN and CDR2 SYDVKM. Trimming cost V 5 bases and J 5 bases; bases outside gene matches: 10. The CDR3 covers 15 residues. DNA of the CDR3: TGTGCCAGCAGTAGTCCCGGGACAGGGAGCGACGAGCAGTACTTC. Amino acid sequence: CASSSPGTGSDEQYF.

V is TRBV10-3 and J is TRBJ1-2; the D gene is possibly TRBD1 (5 bases). Trimming removed 2 bases at V and 7 bases at J, with 14 bases between. The CDR3 loop spans 14 amino acids. The germline gives CDR1 ENHRY, CDR2 SYGVKD. CDR3 nucleotides: TGTGCCATCAGTGAGACAGTGAGAAGGGGTGGCTACACCTTC. Protein product: CAISETVRRGGYTF.

This clonotype has ten or more counts. The chain combines TRBV5-1 with TRBJ1-2, with 10 nucleotides matching TRBD1. V trimming: 4 bases; J trimming: 14 bases; junction bases outside the gene matches: 14. Germline V lookup: CDR1 SGHRS, CDR2 YFSETQ. The CDR3 extends over 14 amino acids. This CDR3 reads CASSQTPGQGSSTF. CDR3 DNA sequence: TGCGCCAGCAGCCAAACACCGGGACAGGGGTCATCGACCTTC. The variable domain in full, with the rest retrieved from reference TRBV5-1 and TRBJ1-2, is KAGVTQTPRYLIKTRGQQVTLSCSPISGHRSVSWYQQTPGQGLQFLFEYFSETQRNKGNFPGRFSGRQFSNSRSEMNVSTLELGDSALYLCASSQTPGQGSSTFGSGTRLTVV.

This clonotype was seen a handful of times. V gene TRBV5-1 combines with J gene TRBJ2-3, with 8 bases fitting TRBD1. This CDR3 region has 18 residues. Losses at the gene ends were 2 bases for V and 3 bases for J; bases not matched to a gene: 14. Germline-derived CDR1 and CDR2 are SGHRS and YFSETQ. As DNA, the CDR3 is TGCGCCAGCAGCTTCTTCCTCGGACAGGGTGGGTCGACAGATACGCAGTATTTT. Translation gives CASSFFLGQGGSTDTQYF.

This clonotype was seen a handful of times. The chain couples TRBV20-1 to TRBJ1-5, with D unresolved. CDR3 length: 13 amino acids. V lost 4 bases and J 4 bases, leaving 11 bases between the germline ends. Germline CDR1 reads DFQATT; CDR2 reads SNEGSKA (reference sequence). The CDR3 sequence is CSAKRETNQPQHF. CDR3 bases: TGCAGTGCTAAAAGGGAAACAAATCAGCCCCAGCATTTT.

This clonotype was picked up many times. The rearrangement links TRBV20-1 to TRBJ2-5, with no clear D. CDR1 is DFQATT and CDR2 is SNEGSKA in the germline V gene (reference sequence). The length of the CDR3 is 11 residues. Trimming removed 3 bases from V and 5 bases from J, with 7 bases in between. DNA of the CDR3: TGCAGTGCTAGTCAGTACGAGACCCAGTACTTC. It is translated as CSASQYETQYF.